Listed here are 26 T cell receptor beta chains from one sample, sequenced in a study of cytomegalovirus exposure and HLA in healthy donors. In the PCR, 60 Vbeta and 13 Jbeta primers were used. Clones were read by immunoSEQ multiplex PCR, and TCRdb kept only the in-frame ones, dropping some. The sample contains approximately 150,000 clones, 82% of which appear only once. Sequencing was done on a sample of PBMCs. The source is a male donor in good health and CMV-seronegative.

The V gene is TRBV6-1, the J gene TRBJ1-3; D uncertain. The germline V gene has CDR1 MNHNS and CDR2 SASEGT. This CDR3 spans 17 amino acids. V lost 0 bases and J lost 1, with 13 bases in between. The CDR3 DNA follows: TGTGCCAGCAGTGAAGCGTTGGCCCAATGGTCTGGAAACACCATATATTTT. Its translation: CASSEALAQWSGNTIYF.

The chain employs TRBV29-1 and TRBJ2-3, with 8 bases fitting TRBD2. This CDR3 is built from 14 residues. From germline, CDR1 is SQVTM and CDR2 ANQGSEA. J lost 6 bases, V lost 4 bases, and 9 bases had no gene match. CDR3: CSVAGLAAGDTQYF. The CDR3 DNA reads TGCAGCGTTGCTGGACTAGCCGCAGGGGATACGCAGTATTTT.

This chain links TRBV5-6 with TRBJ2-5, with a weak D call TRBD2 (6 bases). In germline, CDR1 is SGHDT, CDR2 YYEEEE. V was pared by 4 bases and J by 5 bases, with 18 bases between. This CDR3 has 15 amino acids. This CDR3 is CASSPGSGASETQYF. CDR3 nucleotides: TGTGCCAGCAGCCCGGGTAGCGGAGCAAGCGAGACCCAGTACTTC.

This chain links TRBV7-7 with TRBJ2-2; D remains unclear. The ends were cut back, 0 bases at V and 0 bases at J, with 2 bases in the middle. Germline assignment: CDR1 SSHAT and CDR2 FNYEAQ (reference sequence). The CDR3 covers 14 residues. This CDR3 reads CASSLATNTGELFF. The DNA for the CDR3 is TGTGCCAGCAGCTTAGCCACGAACACCGGGGAGCTGTTTTTT.

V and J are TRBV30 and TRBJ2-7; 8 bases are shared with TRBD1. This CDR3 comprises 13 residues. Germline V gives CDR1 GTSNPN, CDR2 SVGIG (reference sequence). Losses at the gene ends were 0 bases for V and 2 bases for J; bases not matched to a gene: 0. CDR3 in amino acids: CAWSVQGAYEQYF. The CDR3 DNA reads TGTGCCTGGAGTGTACAGGGGGCCTACGAGCAGTACTTC.

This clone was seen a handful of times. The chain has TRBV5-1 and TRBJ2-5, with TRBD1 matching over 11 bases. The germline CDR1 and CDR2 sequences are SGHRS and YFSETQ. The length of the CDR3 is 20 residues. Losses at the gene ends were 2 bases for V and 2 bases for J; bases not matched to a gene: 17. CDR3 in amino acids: CASSFGRVPHRDRGQETQYF. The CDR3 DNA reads TGCGCCAGCAGCTTCGGGAGAGTCCCCCACCGGGACAGGGGGCAAGAGACCCAGTACTTC.

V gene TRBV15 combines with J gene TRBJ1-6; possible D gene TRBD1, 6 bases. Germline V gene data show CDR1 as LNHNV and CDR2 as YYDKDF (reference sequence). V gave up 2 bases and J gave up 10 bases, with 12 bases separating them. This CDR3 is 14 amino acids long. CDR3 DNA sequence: TGTGCCACCAGCAGATCCAACAGGGAATCACCCCTCCACTTT. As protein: CATSRSNRESPLHF.

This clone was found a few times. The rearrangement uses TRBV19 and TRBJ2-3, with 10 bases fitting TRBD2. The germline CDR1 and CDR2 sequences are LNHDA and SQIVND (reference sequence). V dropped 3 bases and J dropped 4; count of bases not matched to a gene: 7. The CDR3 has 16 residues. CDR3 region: CASSILLAGFPDTQYF. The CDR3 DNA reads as TGTGCCAGTAGTATCCTACTAGCGGGGTTCCCAGATACGCAGTATTTT. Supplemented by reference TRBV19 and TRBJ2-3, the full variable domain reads DGGITQSPKYLFRKEGQNVTLSCEQNLNHDAMYWYRQDPGQGLRLIYYSQIVNDFQKGDIAEGYSVSREKKESFPLTVTSAQKNPTAFYLCASSILLAGFPDTQYFGPGTRLTVL.

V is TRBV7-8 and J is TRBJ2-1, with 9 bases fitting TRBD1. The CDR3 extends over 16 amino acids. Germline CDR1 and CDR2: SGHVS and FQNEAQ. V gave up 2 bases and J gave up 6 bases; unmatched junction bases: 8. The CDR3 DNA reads TGTGCCAGCAGCTTATTCACAGGGGGCTCTGGCAATGAGCAGTTCTTC. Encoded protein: CASSLFTGGSGNEQFF.

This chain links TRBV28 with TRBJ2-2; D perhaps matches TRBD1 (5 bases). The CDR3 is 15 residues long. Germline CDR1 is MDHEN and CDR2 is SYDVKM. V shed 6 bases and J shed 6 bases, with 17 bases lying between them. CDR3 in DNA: TGTGCCAGCAGCCGACCGACCGGACACGCCGGGGAGCTGTTTTTT. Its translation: CASSRPTGHAGELFF. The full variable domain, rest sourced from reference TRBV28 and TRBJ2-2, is DVKVTQSSRYLVKRTGEKVFLECVQDMDHENMFWYRQDPGLGLRLIYFSYDVKMKEKGDIPEGYSVSREKKERFSLILESASTNQTSMYLCASSRPTGHAGELFFGEGSRLTVL.

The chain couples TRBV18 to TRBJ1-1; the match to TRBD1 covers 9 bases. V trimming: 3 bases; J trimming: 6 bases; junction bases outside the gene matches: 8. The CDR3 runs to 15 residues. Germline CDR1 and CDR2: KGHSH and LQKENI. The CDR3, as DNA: TGTGCCAGCTCACCGAACAGGGGGCTGGACGCTGAAGCTTTCTTT. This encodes CASSPNRGLDAEAFF.

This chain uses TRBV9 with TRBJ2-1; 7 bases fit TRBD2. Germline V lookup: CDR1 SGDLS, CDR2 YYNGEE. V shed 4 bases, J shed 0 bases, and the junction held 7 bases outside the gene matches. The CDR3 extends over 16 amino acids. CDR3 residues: CASSLQGLGSYNEQFF. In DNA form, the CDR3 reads TGTGCCAGCAGCCTCCAAGGACTAGGCTCCTACAATGAGCAGTTCTTC.

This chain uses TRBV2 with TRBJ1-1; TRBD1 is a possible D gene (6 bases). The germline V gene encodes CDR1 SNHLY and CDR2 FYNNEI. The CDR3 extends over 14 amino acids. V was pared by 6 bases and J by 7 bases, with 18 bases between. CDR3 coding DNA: TGTGCCAGCAGCCCCCAGGGGATCATAGGTGAAGCTTTCTTT. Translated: CASSPQGIIGEAFF.

This chain's CDR3 is CASSLEQDMNTEAFF. DNA for the CDR3: TGTGCCAGCAGTTTAGAACAGGACATGAACACTGAAGCTTTCTTT. This chain links TRBV28 with TRBJ1-1; TRBD1 might be the D (5 bases). Per germline, CDR1 MDHEN and CDR2 SYDVKM. Trimming removed 2 bases from V and 0 bases from J, with 10 bases in between. CDR3 length: 15 amino acids.

CDR3 coding DNA: TGTGCCAGCAGTGAAGAGGCGGGAGTCACCTACGAGCAGTACTTC. Protein product: CASSEEAGVTYEQYF. V gene TRBV2 combines with J gene TRBJ2-7; 7 nucleotides match TRBD2. The germline V gene has CDR1 SNHLY and CDR2 FYNNEI. Trimming at V came to 1 base and at J to 2 bases, leaving 5 bases not matched to a gene. The CDR3 runs 15 residues.

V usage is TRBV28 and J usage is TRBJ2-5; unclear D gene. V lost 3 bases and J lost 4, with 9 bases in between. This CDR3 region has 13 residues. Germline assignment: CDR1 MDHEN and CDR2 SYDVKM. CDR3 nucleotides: TGTGCCAGCAGTTTCAGGAAGCTAGAGACCCAGTACTTC. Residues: CASSFRKLETQYF.

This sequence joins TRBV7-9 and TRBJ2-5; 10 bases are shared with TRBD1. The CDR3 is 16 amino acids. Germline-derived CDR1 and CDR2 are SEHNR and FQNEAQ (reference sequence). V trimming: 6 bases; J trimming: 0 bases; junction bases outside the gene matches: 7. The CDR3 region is CASSLTGGAYQETQYF. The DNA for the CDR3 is TGTGCCAGCAGTTTGACAGGGGGCGCTTACCAAGAGACCCAGTACTTC.

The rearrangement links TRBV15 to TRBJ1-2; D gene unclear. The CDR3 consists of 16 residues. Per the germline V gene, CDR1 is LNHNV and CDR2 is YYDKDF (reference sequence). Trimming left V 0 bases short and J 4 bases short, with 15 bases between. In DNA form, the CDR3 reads TGTGCCACCAGCAGAGATCGTGGCGGATATCCCTATGGCTACACCTTC. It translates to CATSRDRGGYPYGYTF.

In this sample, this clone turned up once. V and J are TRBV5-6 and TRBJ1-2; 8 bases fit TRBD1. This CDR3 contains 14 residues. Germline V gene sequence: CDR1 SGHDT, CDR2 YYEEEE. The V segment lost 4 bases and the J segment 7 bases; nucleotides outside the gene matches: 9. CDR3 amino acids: CASSPEDRAIGYTF. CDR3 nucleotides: TGTGCCAGCAGCCCCGAGGACAGGGCAATTGGCTACACCTTC.

DNA of the CDR3: TGTGCCAGTAGTAGGCCCCCCGCTAGCGGGAGTTACAATGAGCAGTTCTTC. This translates into CASSRPPASGSYNEQFF. The rearrangement uses TRBV19 and TRBJ2-1; 10 nucleotides agree with TRBD2. Germline values: CDR1 LNHDA, CDR2 SQIVND (reference sequence). The junction had 10 bases not matched to a gene; V was cut back by 4 bases and J by 4 bases. CDR3 length: 17 amino acids.

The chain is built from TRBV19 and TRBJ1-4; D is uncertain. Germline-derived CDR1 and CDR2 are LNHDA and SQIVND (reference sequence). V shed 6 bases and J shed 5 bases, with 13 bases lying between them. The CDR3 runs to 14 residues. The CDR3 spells CASRSGQKNEKLFF. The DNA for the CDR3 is TGTGCCAGTAGATCTGGGCAGAAGAATGAAAAACTGTTTTTT. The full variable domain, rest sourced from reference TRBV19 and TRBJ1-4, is DGGITQSPKYLFRKEGQNVTLSCEQNLNHDAMYWYRQDPGQGLRLIYYSQIVNDFQKGDIAEGYSVSREKKESFPLTVTSAQKNPTAFYLCASRSGQKNEKLFFGSGTQLSVL.

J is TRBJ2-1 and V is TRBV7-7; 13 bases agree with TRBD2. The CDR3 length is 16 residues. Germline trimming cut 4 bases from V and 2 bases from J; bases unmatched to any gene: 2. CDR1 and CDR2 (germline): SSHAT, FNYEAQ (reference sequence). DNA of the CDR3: TGTGCCAGCAGCTCCACTAGCGGGAGGGCCTACAATGAGCAGTTCTTC. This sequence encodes CASSSTSGRAYNEQFF.

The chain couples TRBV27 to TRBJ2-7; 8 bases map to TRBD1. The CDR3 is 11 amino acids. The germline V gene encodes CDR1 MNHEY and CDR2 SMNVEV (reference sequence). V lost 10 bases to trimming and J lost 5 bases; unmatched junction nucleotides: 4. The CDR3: CATGQGHEQYF. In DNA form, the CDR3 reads TGTGCCACAGGACAGGGCCACGAGCAGTACTTC.

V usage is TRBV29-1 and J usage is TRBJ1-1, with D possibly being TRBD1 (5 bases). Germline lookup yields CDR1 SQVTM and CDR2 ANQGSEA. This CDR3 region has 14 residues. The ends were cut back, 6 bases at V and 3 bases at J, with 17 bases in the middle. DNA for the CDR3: TGCAGCGTCAGTTCGACAGTACGGGACACTGAAGCTTTCTTT. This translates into CSVSSTVRDTEAFF.

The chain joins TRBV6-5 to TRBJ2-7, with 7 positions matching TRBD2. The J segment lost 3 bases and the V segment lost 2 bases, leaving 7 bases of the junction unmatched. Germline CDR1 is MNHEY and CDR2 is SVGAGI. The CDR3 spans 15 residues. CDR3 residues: CASSYVGGSIYEQYF. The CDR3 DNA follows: TGTGCCAGCAGTTACGTGGGGGGGAGCATCTACGAGCAGTACTTC.

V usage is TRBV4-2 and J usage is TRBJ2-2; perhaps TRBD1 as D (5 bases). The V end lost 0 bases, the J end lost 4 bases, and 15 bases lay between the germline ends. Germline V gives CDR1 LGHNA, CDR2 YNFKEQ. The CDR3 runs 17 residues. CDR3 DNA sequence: TGTGCCAGCAGCCAAGATAGTGTAGGGGCGAGCACCGGGGAGCTGTTTTTT. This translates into CASSQDSVGASTGELFF.